The 7 T cell receptor beta chains in this list originate from one sample, sequenced in a study of T cells in Graves' hyperthyroidism and ophthalmopathy. Amplified TCR beta CDR3 regions came from RNA transcripts. First-round RT-PCR targeting the TCR CDR3 was performed with the HTBI primer set. In TCRdb, the multiplex PCR reads were re-called with MiXCR into one record per CDR3 protein. The sample shows roughly 500,000 distinct CDR3 sequences, 46% of them seen only once. Input material: peripheral blood or thyroid tissue (not recorded which). The receptors come from an adult woman with Graves' disease, either hyperthyroidism or ophthalmopathy (not recorded which).

The CDR3 spells CASRPGHPAGYTF. Written as DNA, the CDR3 is TGCGCCAGCAGACCGGGACATCCGGCAGGCTACACCTTC. The chain has TRBV5-1 and TRBJ1-2, with TRBD1 as a possible D gene (6 bases). Germline V CDR1 and CDR2: SGHRS, YFSETQ. The CDR3 runs to 13 residues. Deletions cut 5 bases from V and 8 bases from J, with 16 bases between.

This clonotype has at least ten counts. This chain joins TRBV15 and TRBJ1-1, with D possibly being TRBD1 (5 bases). Germline CDR1 LNHNV, CDR2 YYDKDF (reference sequence). The CDR3 extends over 16 amino acids. V was cut by 1 base and J by 6 bases, with 18 bases left in between. The CDR3 sequence is CATSRGDGLGTPEAFF. In nucleotides, the CDR3 is TGTGCCACCAGCAGAGGTGACGGGCTGGGGACGCCTGAAGCTTTCTTT. Using reference TRBV15 and TRBJ1-1 for the parts outside the CDR3, the full variable domain is DAMVIQNPRYQVTQFGKPVTLSCSQTLNHNVMYWYQQKSSQAPKLLFHYYDKDFNNEADTPDNFQSRRPNTSFCFLDIRSPGLGDTAMYLCATSRGDGLGTPEAFFGQGTRLTVV.

A few counts support this clonotype. The chain employs TRBV20-1 and TRBJ2-7; TRBD2 aligns across 9 bases. The CDR3 is made up of 14 amino acids. After removal of 6 bases from V and 3 bases from J, the junction contained 9 bases not matched to a gene. Germline V gene lookup returns CDR1 DFQATT and CDR2 SNEGSKA (reference sequence). CDR3: CSAPSGGRGYEQYF. CDR3 DNA: TGCAGTGCCCCAAGCGGGGGGAGAGGCTACGAGCAGTACTTC.

As to this clonotype: This clone may be a read error of a much larger clone one base away. The chain carries TRBV15 and TRBJ1-1; D is ambiguous. CDR1 is LNHNV and CDR2 is YYDKDF in the germline V gene (reference sequence). This CDR3 spans 13 amino acids. V was pared by 4 bases and J by 1 base, with 7 bases between. CDR3 coding DNA: TGTGCCACCAGCACGTCAGAGAACACTGAAGCTTTCTTT. This sequence encodes CATSTSENTEAFF. Full variable domain (missing parts from reference TRBV15 and TRBJ1-1): DAMVIQNPRYQVTQFGKPVTLSCSQTLNHNVMYWYQQKSSQAPKLLFHYYDKDFNNEADTPDNFQSRRPNTSFCFLDIRSPGLGDTAMYLCATSTSENTEAFFGQGTRLTVV.

This clonotype was found a few times. The gene calls are TRBV29-1 and TRBJ2-6; D is unclear. The CDR3 spans 14 residues. V dropped 2 bases and J dropped 0 bases, with 5 bases sitting between them. Germline CDR1 SQVTM, CDR2 ANQGSEA. This CDR3 is CSVEQSSGANVLTF. Here the CDR3 DNA reads TGCAGCGTTGAACAGAGCTCTGGGGCCAACGTCCTGACTTTC.

This clonotype has ten or more counts. The chain is built from TRBV20-1 and TRBJ1-2; 7 bases map to TRBD1. The germline gives CDR1 DFQATT, CDR2 SNEGSKA (reference sequence). After removal of 2 bases from V and 8 bases from J, the junction contained 14 bases not matched to a gene. The CDR3 spans 15 residues. The chain's CDR3 is CSARKTGIKEMGYTF. The DNA for the CDR3 is TGCAGTGCTAGAAAGACAGGGATCAAGGAAATGGGCTACACCTTC.

This clonotype was seen a handful of times. The chain uses TRBV2 and TRBJ1-5, with D possibly matching TRBD1 (5 bases). Between the trimmed V and J ends, which lost 6 bases and 3 bases, there was a span of 15 bases. CDR3 size: 15 residues. Germline V gene sequence: CDR1 SNHLY, CDR2 FYNNEI. Here the CDR3 reads CASRIRDGDNQPQHF. CDR3 bases: TGTGCCAGCAGAATCAGGGACGGGGACAATCAGCCCCAGCATTTT.